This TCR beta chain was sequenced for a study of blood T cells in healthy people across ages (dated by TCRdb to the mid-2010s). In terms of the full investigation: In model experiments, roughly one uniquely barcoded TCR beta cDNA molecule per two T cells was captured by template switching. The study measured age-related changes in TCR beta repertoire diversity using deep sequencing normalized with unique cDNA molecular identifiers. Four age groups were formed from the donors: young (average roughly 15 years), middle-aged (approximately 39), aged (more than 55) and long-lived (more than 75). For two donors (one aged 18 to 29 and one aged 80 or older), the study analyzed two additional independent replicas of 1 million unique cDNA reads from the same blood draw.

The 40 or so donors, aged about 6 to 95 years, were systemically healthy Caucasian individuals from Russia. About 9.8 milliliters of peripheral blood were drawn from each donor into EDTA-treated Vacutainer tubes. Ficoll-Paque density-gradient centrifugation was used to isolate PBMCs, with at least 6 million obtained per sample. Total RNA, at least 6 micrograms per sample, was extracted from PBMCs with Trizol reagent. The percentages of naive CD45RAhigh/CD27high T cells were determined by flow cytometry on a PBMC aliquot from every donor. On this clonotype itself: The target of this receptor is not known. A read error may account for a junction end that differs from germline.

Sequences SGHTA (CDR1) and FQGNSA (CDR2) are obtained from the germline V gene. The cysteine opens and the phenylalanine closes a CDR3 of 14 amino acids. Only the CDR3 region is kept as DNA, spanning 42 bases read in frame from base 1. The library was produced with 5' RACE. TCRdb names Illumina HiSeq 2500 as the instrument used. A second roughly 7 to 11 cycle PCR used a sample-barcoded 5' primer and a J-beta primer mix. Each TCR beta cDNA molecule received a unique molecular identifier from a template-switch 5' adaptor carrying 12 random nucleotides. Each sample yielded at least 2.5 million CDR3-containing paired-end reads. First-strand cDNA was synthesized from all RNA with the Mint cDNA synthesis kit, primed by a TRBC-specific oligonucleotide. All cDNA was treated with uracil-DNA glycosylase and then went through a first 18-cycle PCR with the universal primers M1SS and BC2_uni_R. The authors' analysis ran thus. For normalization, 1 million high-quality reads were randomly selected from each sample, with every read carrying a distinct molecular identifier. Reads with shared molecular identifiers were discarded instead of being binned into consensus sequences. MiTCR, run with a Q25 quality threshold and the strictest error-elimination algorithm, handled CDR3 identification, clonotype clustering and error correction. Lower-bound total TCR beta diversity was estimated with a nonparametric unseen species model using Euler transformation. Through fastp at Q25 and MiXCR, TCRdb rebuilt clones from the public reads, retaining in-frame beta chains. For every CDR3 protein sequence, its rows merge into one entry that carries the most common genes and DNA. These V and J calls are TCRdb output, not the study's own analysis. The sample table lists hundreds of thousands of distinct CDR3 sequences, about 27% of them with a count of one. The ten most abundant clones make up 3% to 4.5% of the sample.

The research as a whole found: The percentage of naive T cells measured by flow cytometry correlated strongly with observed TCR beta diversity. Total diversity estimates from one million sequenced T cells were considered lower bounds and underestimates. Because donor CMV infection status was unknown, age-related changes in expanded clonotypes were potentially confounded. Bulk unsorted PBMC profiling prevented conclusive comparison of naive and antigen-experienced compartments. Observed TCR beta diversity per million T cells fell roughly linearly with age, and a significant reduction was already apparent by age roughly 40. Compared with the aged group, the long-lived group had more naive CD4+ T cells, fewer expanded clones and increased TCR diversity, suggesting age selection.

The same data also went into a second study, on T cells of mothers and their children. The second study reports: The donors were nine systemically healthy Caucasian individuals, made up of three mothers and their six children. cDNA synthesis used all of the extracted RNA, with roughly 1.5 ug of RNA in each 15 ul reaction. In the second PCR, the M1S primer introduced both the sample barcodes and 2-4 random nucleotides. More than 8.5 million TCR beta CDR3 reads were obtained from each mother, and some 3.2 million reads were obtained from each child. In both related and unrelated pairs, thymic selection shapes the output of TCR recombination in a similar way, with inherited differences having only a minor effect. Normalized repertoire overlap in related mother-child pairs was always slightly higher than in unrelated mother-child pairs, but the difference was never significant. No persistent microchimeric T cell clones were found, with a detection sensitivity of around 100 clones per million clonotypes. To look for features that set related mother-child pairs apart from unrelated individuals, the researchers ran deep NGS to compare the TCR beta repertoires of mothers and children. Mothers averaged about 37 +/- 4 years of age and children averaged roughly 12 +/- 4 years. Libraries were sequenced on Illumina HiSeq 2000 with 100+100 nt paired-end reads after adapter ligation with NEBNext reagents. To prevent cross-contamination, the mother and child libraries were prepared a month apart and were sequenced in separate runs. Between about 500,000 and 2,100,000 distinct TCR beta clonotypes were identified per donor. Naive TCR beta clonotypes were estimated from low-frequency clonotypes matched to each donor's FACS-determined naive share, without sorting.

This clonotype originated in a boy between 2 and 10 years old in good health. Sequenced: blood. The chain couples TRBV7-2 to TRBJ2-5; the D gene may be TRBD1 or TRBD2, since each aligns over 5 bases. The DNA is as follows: TGTGCCAGCGGCTTAGCTGGGGGTCAAGAGACCCAGTACTTC. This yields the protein CASGLAGGQETQYF.